This TCR beta chain stems from a study of PD-L1 blockade in urothelial cancer. Background on the study: Prior chemotherapy ranged from 0 to 3 regimens per patient. Per blood sample, T cells had a median of roughly 150,000.

The CDR3 consists of 15 residues. Trimming at V came to 6 bases and at J to 0 bases, leaving 4 bases not matched to a gene. Germline V gene sequence: CDR1 SEHNR, CDR2 FQNEAQ (reference sequence). Every PCR was spiked with synthetic TCR analog templates. TCRdb keeps only in-frame clones here, not all; method: immunoSEQ multiplex PCR. In the table there are some 60,000 clones, 86% of which are singletons. Patients' cancers were locally advanced or metastatic urothelial carcinomas. This receptor was taken from a man aged 45-65 years with urothelial cancer. This rearrangement joins TRBV7-9 to TRBJ1-1; 10 bases match TRBD1. This specimen was PBMCs, taken around atezolizumab (anti-PD-L1) treatment. The CDR3 here is CASRGTGVVNTEAFF. The CDR3 DNA reads as TGTGCCAGCAGGGGGACAGGGGTGGTGAACACTGAAGCTTTCTTT.